The subject of this entry is one T cell receptor beta chain. The TCR beta repertoire was assessed by survey-level immunoSEQ sequencing. Libraries were prepared by immunoSEQ multiplex PCR; TCRdb keeps only in-frame clonotypes and omits some of them. The sample carries under 90,000 clones, 90% to 95% recorded once. The TCR sequence derives from a man aged 40-50 years with rheumatoid arthritis. Specimen: PBMCs.

The CDR3 protein is CASKRAGTGELFF. DNA for the CDR3: TGCGCCAGCAAGAGAGCGGGGACCGGGGAGCTGTTTTTT. This chain uses TRBV5-1 with TRBJ2-2, with TRBD2 matching over 7 bases. The CDR3 is made up of 13 amino acids. With 6 bases clipped from V and 5 bases from J, the junction kept 4 bases outside the gene matches. Germline V CDR1 and CDR2: SGHRS, YFSETQ.